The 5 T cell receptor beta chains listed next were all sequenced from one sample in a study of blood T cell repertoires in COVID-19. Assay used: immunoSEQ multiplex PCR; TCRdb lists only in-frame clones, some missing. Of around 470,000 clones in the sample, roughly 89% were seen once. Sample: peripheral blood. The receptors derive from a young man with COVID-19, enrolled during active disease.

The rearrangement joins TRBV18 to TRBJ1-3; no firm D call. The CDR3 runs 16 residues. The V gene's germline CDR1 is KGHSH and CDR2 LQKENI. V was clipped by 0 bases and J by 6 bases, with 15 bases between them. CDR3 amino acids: CASSPPKNTRINTIYF. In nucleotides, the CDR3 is TGTGCCAGCTCACCACCGAAGAACACGAGGATAAACACCATATATTTT.

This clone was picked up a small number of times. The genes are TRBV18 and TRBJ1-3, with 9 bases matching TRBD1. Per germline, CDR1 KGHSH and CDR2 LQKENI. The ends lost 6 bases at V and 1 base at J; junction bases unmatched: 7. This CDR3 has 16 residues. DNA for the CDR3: TGTGCCAGCTCCCGCTCGACAGGGGGATCTGGAAACACCATATATTTT. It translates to CASSRSTGGSGNTIYF. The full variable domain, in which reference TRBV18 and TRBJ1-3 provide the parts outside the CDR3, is NAGVMQNPRHLVRRRGQEARLRCSPMKGHSHVYWYRQLPEEGLKFMVYLQKENIIDESGMPKERFSAEFPKEGPSILRIQQVVRGDSAAYFCASSRSTGGSGNTIYFGEGSWLTVV.

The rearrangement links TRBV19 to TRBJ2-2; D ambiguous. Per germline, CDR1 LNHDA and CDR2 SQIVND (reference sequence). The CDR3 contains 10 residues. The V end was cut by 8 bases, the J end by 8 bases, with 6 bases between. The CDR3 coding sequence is TGTGCCAGTCTCTCGGGGGAGCTGTTTTTT. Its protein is CASLSGELFF.

CDR3 coding DNA: TGTGCCAGCAGCGACGCGGGGAGGAGGGAAAACAATGAGCAGTTCTTC. Its protein is CASSDAGRRENNEQFF. V usage is TRBV9 and J usage is TRBJ2-1; perhaps TRBD2 as D (6 bases). Trimming removed 3 bases at V and 5 bases at J, with 18 bases between. The CDR3 is 16 residues long. The V gene's germline CDR1 is SGDLS and CDR2 YYNGEE. Full variable domain (rest looked up from reference TRBV9 and TRBJ2-1): DSGVTQTPKHLITATGQRVTLRCSPRSGDLSVYWYQQSLDQGLQFLIQYYNGEERAKGNILERFSAQQFPDLHSELNLSSLELGDSALYFCASSDAGRRENNEQFFGPGTRLTVL.

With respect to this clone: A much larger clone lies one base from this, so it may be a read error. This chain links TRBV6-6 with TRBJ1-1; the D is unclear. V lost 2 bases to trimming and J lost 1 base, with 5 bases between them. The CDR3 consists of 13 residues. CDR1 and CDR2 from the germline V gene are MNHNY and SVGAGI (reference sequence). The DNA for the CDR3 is TGTGCCAGCAGTTACCGACAGAACACTGAAGCTTTCTTT. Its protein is CASSYRQNTEAFF.